This is a list of T cell receptor beta chains from one sample in a study of response to subunit inactivated influenza vaccine. TCRdb reprocessed the RT-PCR reads via MiXCR and lists one record per CDR3 protein. There are roughly 790,000 distinct CDR3 sequences in the sample; around 20% occur only once, and about a tenth lies in the top ten. The sample here was PBMCs from blood, taken 4 to 6 days after vaccination. The receptor set was obtained from a man aged 50-59 years who received an inactivated influenza vaccine. Both conserved end residues are part of each CDR3. The D gene is left open where the match is weak. Clone sizes are given selectively: once, few, many, or a class where the clone is expanded.

D,J,size,V,DNA,CDR3
.,TRBJ2-1,few,TRBV11-1,TGTGCCAGCAGCGCTAACTGGCAGGGATTTACGATAATGGATGAGCAGTTCTTC,CASSANWQGFTIMDEQFF
.,TRBJ2-5,few,TRBV5-1,TGCGCCAGCAGCTCCTACGGGACGGTAGAGACCCAGTACTTC,CASSSYGTVETQYF
TRBD1,TRBJ1-2,.,TRBV5-1,TGCGCCAGCAGCAAAGAGACAGGGAAAGCTAACTATGGCTACACCTTC,CASSKETGKANYGYTF
TRBD1,TRBJ2-7,few,TRBV6-2/TRBV6-3,TGTGCCAGCAGTTCATGGACAGGGTACTACGAGCAGTACTTC,CASSSWTGYYEQYF
.,TRBJ1-6,few,TRBV7-9,TGTGCCAGCAGCTTAGCTACAGGAAACGATTCACCCCTCCACTTT,CASSLATGNDSPLHF
.,TRBJ2-4,few,TRBV7-2,TGTGCCAGCAGCTTAAGTAGGGTAGCCAAAAACATTCAGTACTTC,CASSLSRVAKNIQYF
TRBD2,TRBJ2-2,few,TRBV7-3,TGTGCCAGCAGCGGCGGGGGTGGGGAGCTGTTTTTT,CASSGGGGELFF
.,TRBJ2-2,.,TRBV5-1,TGCGCCAGCAGCCCGACAGGATTTGGCACCGGGGAGCTGTTTTTT,CASSPTGFGTGELFF
.,TRBJ2-7,.,TRBV28,TGTGCCAGCAGTACGTTACATGTGGCCCCTTCCTACGAGCAGTACTTC,CASSTLHVAPSYEQYF
.,TRBJ2-7,.,TRBV28,TGTGCCAGCAGTCTACAGGGTTTGGCCTACGAGCAGTACTTC,CASSLQGLAYEQYF
.,TRBJ2-1,.,TRBV5-1,TGCGCCAGCAGCTTGGAGTGGATAACCTCCTACAATGAGCAGTTCTTC,CASSLEWITSYNEQFF
.,TRBJ1-6,.,TRBV25-1,TGTGCCAGCAGTGAATCGGGTGTTTATTCACCCCTCCACTTT,CASSESGVYSPLHF
.,TRBJ1-5,.,TRBV4-3,TGCGCCAGCAGCCAAGACGTCCGTGATCAGCCCCAGCATTTT,CASSQDVRDQPQHF
TRBD1,TRBJ2-7,few,TRBV18,TGTGCCAGCTCACCCGACAGGGGAGTTTCCTACGAGCAGTACTTC,CASSPDRGVSYEQYF
.,TRBJ2-2,.,TRBV20-1,TGCAGTGCTAGAAGGAGCTCCGGGGAGCTGTTTTTT,CSARRSSGELFF
TRBD2,TRBJ2-3,.,TRBV27,TGTGCCAGCAGTTTCTTACTAGCGGGGGCCGCAGATACGCAGTATTTT,CASSFLLAGAADTQYF
.,TRBJ2-5,few,TRBV20-1,TGCAGTGCCAAGGGAACTAGCCGGGAGACCCAGTACTTC,CSAKGTSRETQYF
TRBD2,TRBJ2-1,few,TRBV7-9,TGTGCCAGCAGCTTAGCTAGCGGGAGGGCCGGGAATGAGCAGTTCTTC,CASSLASGRAGNEQFF
TRBD2,TRBJ2-1,few,TRBV25-1,TGTGCCAGCACAGCGGGGGGATTCTACAATGAGCAGTTCTTC,CASTAGGFYNEQFF
.,TRBJ2-5,few,TRBV4-2,TGTGCCAGCCAAGCCGGGGCTAGCAACAACCAAGAGACCCAGTACTTC,CASQAGASNNQETQYF
.,TRBJ2-1,.,TRBV11-1,TGTGCCAGCAGCTTTTCGGGCAGGAGATACAATGAGCAGTTCTTC,CASSFSGRRYNEQFF